This T cell receptor (beta chain) was identified during a study of graft-versus-host responses after intestinal transplantation. Study observations and caveats: Graft-donor T cell macrochimerism in patients accompanied high graft-versus-host to host-versus-graft clonal ratios in allografts.

Libraries were prepared by immunoSEQ multiplex PCR; TCRdb keeps only in-frame clonotypes and omits some of them. The table records about 110,000 clones, 90% to 95% of them present only once. Concerning this clone itself: What it binds is not known.

The V and J ends lost 3 bases and 0 bases respectively, with 9 bases between them. The CDR3 contains 13 residues. The germline V gene encodes CDR1 GTSNPN and CDR2 SVGIG (reference sequence). This TCR was sampled from a human donor who received an intestinal transplant. The genes are TRBV30 and TRBJ2-7; no reliable D call. This sample comprised unstimulated CD8+ T cells sorted from spleen or lymph node cells, obtained before intestinal transplant. Here the CDR3 reads CAWRGSSSYEQYF. The CDR3, as DNA: TGTGCCTGGAGGGGCAGCAGCTCCTACGAGCAGTACTTC.